This T cell receptor (beta chain) emerged from a study of identifying expanded T cells in peripheral blood. Study-wide results and caveats: Across healthy donors, higher total template counts meant significantly greater two-week count variance. Technical replicates showed about 1.2 changed clones; two weeks 15 to 20; four weeks 19.

Libraries were prepared by immunoSEQ multiplex PCR; TCRdb keeps only in-frame clonotypes and omits some of them. This sample has about 54,000 clones, with around nine tenths found just once. V was cut by 0 bases and J by 3 bases, with 9 bases left in between. The CDR3 is made up of 14 amino acids. The V gene's germline CDR1 is ENHRY and CDR2 SYGVKD. The count of this clone is one. The target antigen is unknown. During the collection period, no donor immune events like infections were recorded. The sequence was collected from a person aged 18 to 70 in good health. The sample taken for sequencing was blood. This rearrangement joins TRBV10-3 to TRBJ2-7; D gene ambiguous. CDR3 DNA: TGTGCCATCAGTGAGTCGATCGCTGGCTACGAGCAGTACTTC. This translates into CAISESIAGYEQYF.